This is a list of T cell receptor beta chains from one sample in a study of cytomegalovirus exposure and HLA in healthy donors. The protocol was immunoSEQ multiplex PCR, while the TCRdb copy is restricted to in-frame clones and leaves out a portion. The sample has about 98,000 clones, around two thirds seen once. Sequencing was performed on PBMCs. These TCRs come from a male donor in good health and CMV-seronegative. Each CDR3 is given with its conserved first and last residue. A D gene is named only where the DNA matches it firmly. Rows may omit the clone size; those that give it use once, few, many or a size class.

J	D	V	size	DNA	CDR3
TRBJ2-5	NA	TRBV30	NA	TGTGCCTGGAGTCAGCGGTACGAGACCCAGTACTTC	CAWSQRYETQYF
TRBJ2-2	TRBD2	TRBV4-1	NA	TGCGCCAGCAGCCACGCGGGATCCGAGGGAGGGGTCACCGGGGAGCTGTTTTTT	CASSHAGSEGGVTGELFF
TRBJ1-2	NA	TRBV9	NA	TGTGCCAGCAGCACACAGGCCCAAAGCTATGGCTACACCTTC	CASSTQAQSYGYTF
TRBJ2-5	TRBD1	TRBV5-6	NA	TGTGCCAGCAGCTTGGGGACAGGGAAGACCCAGTACTTC	CASSLGTGKTQYF
TRBJ2-7	TRBD1	TRBV11-2	NA	TGTGCCAGCAGCTTAGACAGGGGGCTCTACGAGCAGTACTTC	CASSLDRGLYEQYF
TRBJ2-5	NA	TRBV14	NA	TGTGCCAGCAGCCAGGGGGGAGGAGAGACCCAGTACTTC	CASSQGGGETQYF
TRBJ2-1	TRBD2	TRBV5-1	NA	TGCGCCAGCAGCTTACTAGCGGGAAATTCCCATGAGCAGTTCTTC	CASSLLAGNSHEQFF
TRBJ1-1	NA	TRBV13	NA	TGTGCCAGCATCGATCAGGGGTTGAACACTGAAGCTTTCTTT	CASIDQGLNTEAFF
TRBJ2-1	NA	TRBV29-1	NA	TGCAGCGCTAGGGGAAATGAGCAGTTCTTC	CSARGNEQFF
TRBJ1-2	NA	TRBV30	NA	TGTGCCTGGAGTGTACTCCCATCGGGTAACTATGGCTACACCTTC	CAWSVLPSGNYGYTF
TRBJ2-7	NA	TRBV29-1	NA	TGCAGCGTTGCAGGGGTGGGGGAGCAGTACTTC	CSVAGVGEQYF
TRBJ2-2	NA	TRBV19	NA	TGTGCCAGTACAGGCCGCGTGCACGGGGAGCTGTTTTTT	CASTGRVHGELFF
TRBJ2-1	TRBD1	TRBV7-2	NA	TGTGCCAGCAGCCACCGGGACAGAGTCTACAATGAGCAGTTCTTC	CASSHRDRVYNEQFF
TRBJ1-2	TRBD1	TRBV6-5	NA	TGTGCCAGCAGTCAAACAGGGGGGAGAGGCTACACCTTC	CASSQTGGRGYTF
TRBJ1-2	NA	TRBV28	once	TGTGCCAGCAGGACAGTAGACGGTTTCTATGGCTACACCTTC	CASRTVDGFYGYTF
TRBJ2-1	TRBD1	TRBV10-2	NA	TGCGCCAGCAGTGGATCGACAGGGAGCTCCTACAATGAGCAGTTCTTC	CASSGSTGSSYNEQFF
TRBJ1-5	TRBD1	TRBV19	NA	TGTGCCAGTAGTATTCTACAGGGGGGAGGTAATCAGCCCCAGCATTTT	CASSILQGGGNQPQHF
TRBJ2-4	TRBD1	TRBV5-4	few	TGTGCCAGCAGCACGGGACAGGATCTTTTAGGCAAAAACATTCAGTACTTC	CASSTGQDLLGKNIQYF
TRBJ1-1	TRBD1	TRBV5-1	NA	TGCGCCAGCAGTAGGCCGGGACAGGGGGAAACTGAAGCTTTCTTT	CASSRPGQGETEAFF
TRBJ1-1	NA	TRBV29-1	NA	TGCAGCGTCCAAATGCCAGGGACTGGAGCTTTCTTT	CSVQMPGTGAFF
TRBJ2-7	NA	TRBV5-4	NA	TGTGCCACACCAGGGGTCTACGAGCAGTACTTC	CATPGVYEQYF
TRBJ2-7	TRBD2	TRBV28	NA	TGTGCCAGCAGATCTAGCGGAATTACCTACGAGCAGTACTTC	CASRSSGITYEQYF
TRBJ1-5	NA	TRBV4-2	NA	TGTGCCAGCAGCCAAGAACGCAGGGTCGATCAGCCCCAGCATTTT	CASSQERRVDQPQHF
TRBJ2-7	NA	TRBV19	NA	TGTGCCAGTAGTAAGGTTAAGGCAGGGTCCTACTTC	CASSKVKAGSYF
TRBJ2-7	NA	TRBV7-8	NA	TGTGCCAGCAGCTCGCCCGGGACATTAACCTACGAGCAGTACTTC	CASSSPGTLTYEQYF
TRBJ1-4	NA	TRBV21-1	few	TGTGCCAGCAGCAAGAGTTCAGGTGTTGCAACTAATGAAAAACTGTTTTTT	CASSKSSGVATNEKLFF
TRBJ2-7	NA	TRBV27	NA	TGTGCCAGCAGGACAAGCGGTTCCTACGAGCAGTACTTC	CASRTSGSYEQYF
TRBJ1-1	NA	TRBV28	NA	TGTGCCAGCAGCCCCCCGGACCCAGGGAAGGGGAACACTGAAGCTTTCTTT	CASSPPDPGKGNTEAFF
TRBJ2-5	NA	TRBV18	NA	TGTGCCAGCTCACCACCTAGCGCAGAGACCCAGTACTTC	CASSPPSAETQYF
TRBJ2-1	TRBD2	TRBV27	NA	TGTGCCAGCAGTCTCGGGACTAGCGGGAGGAATGAGCAGTTCTTC	CASSLGTSGRNEQFF
TRBJ1-1	NA	TRBV10-3	few	TGTGCCATCAGTGGGACTACCGCGGGGGAGGGTGAAGCTTTCTTT	CAISGTTAGEGEAFF
TRBJ1-2	NA	TRBV10-3	NA	TGTGCCATCAGTGAGACAGGGTCCACCTATGGCTACACCTTC	CAISETGSTYGYTF
TRBJ1-1	NA	TRBV7-2	many	TGTGCCAGCAGTCAACGGATAGGGGGTCACACTGAAGCTTTCTTT	CASSQRIGGHTEAFF
TRBJ2-7	TRBD2	TRBV18	NA	TGTGCCAGCTCAGGGAAAATTGACTCTAGCGGGAGTGCATACGAGCAGTACTTC	CASSGKIDSSGSAYEQYF
TRBJ2-7	TRBD1	TRBV5-4	NA	TGTGCCAGCAGCATCCCACAGGGGGCCCACGAGCAGTACTTC	CASSIPQGAHEQYF
TRBJ2-7	NA	TRBV6-5	NA	TGTGCCAGCAGTTACGGGGGGATTCTCCCATTCTACGAGCAGTACTTC	CASSYGGILPFYEQYF
TRBJ1-2	NA	TRBV6-1	NA	TGTGCCAGCAGTGAAGCTCCGGGGGGCGGCTATGGCTACACCTTC	CASSEAPGGGYGYTF
TRBJ1-4	NA	TRBV7-9	NA	TGTGCCAGCAGCTTTGCGGGAGCGATGGAAAAACTGTTTTTT	CASSFAGAMEKLFF
TRBJ2-3	TRBD2	TRBV14	NA	TGTGCCAGCAGCCAAGGGCGCGGGAGTGTGGTAGATACGCAGTATTTT	CASSQGRGSVVDTQYF
TRBJ2-7	TRBD2	TRBV5-1	once	TGCGCCAGCAGCTTGGCCCAGGTGACTAGCAGCTACGAGCAGTACTTC	CASSLAQVTSSYEQYF
TRBJ2-4	NA	TRBV21-1	NA	TGTGCCAGCAGCAAAGTCTCTGGCAGGAGGGCCAAAAACATTCAGTACTTC	CASSKVSGRRAKNIQYF
TRBJ2-7	TRBD2	TRBV27	NA	TGTGCCAGCAGTTTCCCAATTAGCGGGAGGGGGGTCTCGTTGCAGTACTTC	CASSFPISGRGVSLQYF
TRBJ1-5	NA	TRBV7-9	NA	TGTGCCAGCAGCTTTGAGGGCAATCAGCCCCAGCATTTT	CASSFEGNQPQHF
TRBJ2-2	TRBD1	TRBV6-6	NA	TGTGCCAGCAGTCAGACAGGGTCGGCCGGGGAGCTGTTTTTT	CASSQTGSAGELFF
TRBJ2-7	TRBD2	TRBV29-1	NA	TGCAGCGTTGGGGGGGGACTAGCGCGAGAGCAGTACTTC	CSVGGGLAREQYF
TRBJ1-5	NA	TRBV7-6	NA	TGTGCCAGCAGCACACGGGACAATCAGCCCCAGCATTTT	CASSTRDNQPQHF
TRBJ2-5	TRBD1	TRBV7-9	few	TGTGCCAGCAGCAAGCCGGGACAGGGGGACAGAGAGACCCAGTACTTC	CASSKPGQGDRETQYF
TRBJ2-1	TRBD1	TRBV28	few	TGTGCCAGCAGTCCCGGACAGGTAGTAAGCAATGAGCAGTTCTTC	CASSPGQVVSNEQFF
TRBJ2-7	NA	TRBV7-6	NA	TGTGCCAGCAGCGGCCAGACAGGAGACCGGCACGAGCAGTACTTC	CASSGQTGDRHEQYF
TRBJ1-3	NA	TRBV27	once	TGTGCCAGCAGTTTTTCCAGGGCTGGAAACACCATATATTTT	CASSFSRAGNTIYF